Listed below are T cell receptor beta chains from one sample, sequenced in a study of blood T cells in healthy people across ages. TCRdb recomputed calls from the 5' RACE reads with MiXCR, one row per CDR3 protein. The sample has 1,100,000 or so distinct CDR3 sequences, more than 35% seen once. The sample consisted of blood. The receptors originated from a woman between 55 and 75 years old in good health. Each CDR3 is given without its conserved first and last residue. D genes are given only for firm matches.

v_call d_call cdr3_aa
TRBV6-6 - ASSYPESGEGSYGYT
TRBV29-1 TRBD1 SVEGTGEGVDGYT
TRBV29-1 TRBD1 SVVDRANGYT
TRBV6-6 - ASSYSTGSPVYGYT
TRBV18 TRBD2 ASSPGEGEQF
TRBV29-1 TRBD1 SVKQGEYEQY
TRBV5-6 - ASSPQRLGSSPLH
TRBV9 TRBD2 ASSDRTSGSEQY
TRBV20-1 - SALPQGGSYNEQF
TRBV12-3/TRBV12-4 - ASSFVGSRETQY
TRBV11-2 TRBD2 ASSIIAGGPSTDTQY
TRBV5-1 - ASSLQGIHYEQF
TRBV5-1 - ASSLGPQEFFHEQY
TRBV7-9 - ASSLGRDQPQH
TRBV20-1 TRBD2 SARPGTRVLSYEQY
TRBV7-8 - ASSLTGQGFSEQF
TRBV20-1 TRBD1 SAQGYRQGTEETQY
TRBV10-3 - AIWPGALGQPQH
TRBV18 - ASSPLSRGSAPGELF
TRBV9 TRBD2 ASSVDGGGVTDTQY
TRBV10-1 TRBD2 ASSERSGMGTDTQY
TRBV29-1 - SVDRGRQETQY
TRBV4-1 - ASSRSPDSNQPQH
TRBV10-3 TRBD2 AISEPGLAGGLNEQY
TRBV20-1 TRBD2 SATYSGSRNAGELF
TRBV28 TRBD2 ASSLLAGGLRNEQF
TRBV29-1 TRBD1 SVEEDRGRETQY
TRBV27 - ASRPWVRNEQY
TRBV7-9 TRBD1 ASSSNRDRGSGGQETQY
TRBV4-1 TRBD2 ASSPTSGKYEQF
TRBV28 - ASRLQDSSSYNEQF
TRBV12-3/TRBV12-4 TRBD1 ASTLTGNYGYT
TRBV14 TRBD1 ASSHDRDYGYT
TRBV29-1 TRBD1 SVVGVTGSTGELF
TRBV20-1 - SAGALASSTDTQY
TRBV9 - ASSVGSGNTDTQY
TRBV6-1 - ASSIGQTNTEAF
TRBV4-1 TRBD2 ASSPILTSGTERLYNEQF
TRBV10-3 - ATATGEGAYKQY
TRBV9 - ASSVFSGTTTDTQY
TRBV27 - ASSLTPAGLGALEQY
TRBV20-1 TRBD1 SARGWQGATDTQY
TRBV10-3 - AISESVREAHNEQY
TRBV9 TRBD2 ASTTGTSGSIGELF
TRBV20-1 TRBD2 SARDHGSGKADTQY
TRBV10-2 TRBD2 ASSDRALTGGGPNEQY
TRBV7-2 TRBD1 ASSRPGQGGQPQH
TRBV6-5 - ASSPGGGQPQH
TRBV3-1 TRBD1 ASSQVFRDREDEQY
TRBV20-1 TRBD2 SVAPGLAGPLGETQY
TRBV27 - ASSLPITGELF
TRBV20-1 - SAIPVGVQETQY
TRBV4-1 TRBD2 ASSPVAGEVYEQF
TRBV5-1 TRBD2 ASELGGTTSGGQETQY
TRBV6-5 TRBD2 ASSPLAGGREQY